This TCR beta chain was identified during a study of T cell clones after liver transplantation. Study at large: Blood was drawn pre-transplant, before withdrawal, and after full or failed withdrawal. Study conclusions and caveats: Compared with third party-reactive sequences, donor-reactive ones declined more, independent of withdrawal success. The donor-reactive repertoire was only partly measurable in a couple of subjects, lacking donor cells.

Assay: immunoSEQ multiplex PCR; the TCRdb copy retains only in-frame clones and omits some. The data show about 72,000 clones, roughly nine tenths seen once. On this clone itself: Its antigen is unidentified.

V dropped 0 bases and J dropped 3; count of bases not matched to a gene: 5. Germline V gene lookup returns CDR1 SGHTA and CDR2 FQGNSA. There are 15 residues in the CDR3. The sequence derives from a human donor who received a liver transplant. The V call is TRBV7-2, the J call TRBJ2-7, with TRBD1 identical over 7 bases. This specimen consisted of CD4+ T cells from blood, obtained before liver transplant. The CDR3 loop is CASSLAGQSYYEQYF. The DNA for the CDR3 is TGTGCCAGCAGCTTAGCGGGACAGAGCTACTACGAGCAGTACTTC.